This T cell receptor (beta chain) came from a study of blood T cell repertoires in COVID-19. Sequencing was performed with immunoSEQ multiplex PCR; in TCRdb, only in-frame clones are kept and a portion is missing. The sample consists of fewer than 90,000 clones, more than 75% of them appearing once. V was pared by 5 bases and J by 3 bases, with 14 bases between. CDR1 and CDR2 from the germline V gene are SEHNR and FQNEAQ (reference sequence). CDR3 length equals 14 residues. The sequenced sample consisted of peripheral blood. The receptor was derived from a man in his fifties with active or convalescent COVID-19. V gene TRBV7-9 combines with J gene TRBJ2-7; tentatively, D is TRBD1 (5 bases). CDR3 amino acids: CASSPDSQNYEQYF. CDR3 coding DNA: TGTGCCAGCAGCCCCGACAGCCAAAACTACGAGCAGTACTTC.